The rows below give T cell receptor beta chains drawn from one sample of a study of glioma-infiltrating T cells. TCRdb re-called the multiplex PCR reads with MiXCR, one entry per CDR3 protein. The table records about 380,000 distinct CDR3 sequences, roughly two fifths of them present only once. Material for sequencing was glioma tissue, nonneoplastic brain tissue, or PBMCs (not recorded which). The receptor set was obtained from a human donor with low-grade glioma or glioblastoma, undergoing nonglioma brain surgery, or in good health (not recorded which). The CDR3 runs from the conserved cysteine through the conserved F or W.

CDR3aa	v_gene	j_gene
CASTPGPGDYGYTF	TRBV7-2	TRBJ1-2
CASSLATVAYEQYF	TRBV7-9	TRBJ2-7
CASSLGQPGETQYF	TRBV7-2	TRBJ2-5
CAGSQSTSPGNTIYF	TRBV4-2	TRBJ1-3
CASVGGTDTQYF	TRBV12-3/TRBV12-4	TRBJ2-3
CASSSAGYEQYF	TRBV7-2	TRBJ2-7
CASSGGLAGVHEQYF	TRBV25-1	TRBJ2-7
CAWSVGILNTEAFF	TRBV30	TRBJ1-1
CASTSGSSSGGFYNEQFF	TRBV6-5	TRBJ2-1
CAISESYRELETDTQYF	TRBV6-1	TRBJ2-3
CASSPTGGPIRSTDTQYF	TRBV7-9	TRBJ2-3
CSASDRGREKLFF	TRBV20-1	TRBJ1-4
CASSPGTPTNKKLFF	TRBV7-2	TRBJ1-4
CASRGDGLGSPLHF	TRBV2	TRBJ1-6
CSAKSLGRTLKGNEQFF	TRBV20-1	TRBJ2-1
CASSRQGVARDTQYF	TRBV7-2	TRBJ2-3
CASSVPGGGGEQFF	TRBV27	TRBJ2-1
CASSFSTSGTNIQYF	TRBV5-4	TRBJ2-4
CASSLVPGVNTGELFF	TRBV7-3	TRBJ2-2
CASSLRQFYGYTF	TRBV28	TRBJ1-2
CASSREGTGWYEQYF	TRBV6-1	TRBJ2-7
CASSSSATWETQYF	TRBV5-1	TRBJ2-5
CSATLGRSYNEQFF	TRBV20-1	TRBJ2-1
CSARVAGPISYEQYF	TRBV20-1	TRBJ2-7
CSAHNQFVGAIRSYEQYF	TRBV20-1	TRBJ2-7
CASSYSRQPNTEAFF	TRBV6-2/TRBV6-3	TRBJ1-1
CASSQPGTESDTQYF	TRBV4-1	TRBJ2-3
CASSIIDSTTDTQYF	TRBV19	TRBJ2-3
CASSQGVHLSGNTIYF	TRBV4-1	TRBJ1-3
CASSYSAGSYEQYF	TRBV6-2/TRBV6-3	TRBJ2-7
CASSPMRGRAGELFF	TRBV7-2	TRBJ2-2
CASSLGWLSGYTF	TRBV28	TRBJ1-2
CASSQFLGANYGYTF	TRBV3-1	TRBJ1-2
CASSLRSLKTPTYEQYF	TRBV7-2	TRBJ2-7
CASSLGGGRVGQYF	TRBV27	TRBJ2-5
CAINSQSSTGELFF	TRBV10-3	TRBJ2-2
CASSLNNPSGTPDTQYF	TRBV7-2	TRBJ2-3
CASSPSRLSYGYTF	TRBV12-3/TRBV12-4	TRBJ1-2
CASSDLDVRANYGYTF	TRBV2	TRBJ1-2
CASSHDSSLNF	TRBV27	TRBJ2-7